This T cell receptor (beta chain) is drawn from a study of vaccination and CD4 T cells after COVID-19. On the study more broadly: The cells were exposed to overlapping spike peptides originating from SARS-CoV-2, HCoV-NL63, HCoV-OC43 and HCoV-229E for stimulation.

Described treatment: approximately nine-day PBMC culture with coronavirus spike peptide pools or control peptides (ViraFEST assay). After removal of 4 bases from V and 3 bases from J, the junction contained 5 bases not matched to a gene. Germline CDR1 SGDLS, CDR2 YYNGEE. The CDR3 is made up of 15 amino acids. The Oncomine TCR Beta short-read assay was what sequenced the DNA obtained from cultured CD4+ T cells. TCRdb re-called the PCR reads through MiXCR, storing one row per CDR3 protein. The sample contains some 13,000 distinct CDR3 sequences, around half of which appear only once. As to this clonotype: The target antigen is unknown.

Study outcomes and limitations: Of the reactive clones in convalescent patients, a median about 90% showed up only post-vaccination.

This chain connects TRBV9 to TRBJ2-3; TRBD2 matches 10 bases. This TCR was sampled from a human donor who had recovered from COVID-19. Sample: CD4+ T cells from blood, cultured in vitro. CDR3 DNA: TGTGCCAGCAGCACTCTAGCGGGGGCGACAGATACGCAGTATTTT. It encodes CASSTLAGATDTQYF.